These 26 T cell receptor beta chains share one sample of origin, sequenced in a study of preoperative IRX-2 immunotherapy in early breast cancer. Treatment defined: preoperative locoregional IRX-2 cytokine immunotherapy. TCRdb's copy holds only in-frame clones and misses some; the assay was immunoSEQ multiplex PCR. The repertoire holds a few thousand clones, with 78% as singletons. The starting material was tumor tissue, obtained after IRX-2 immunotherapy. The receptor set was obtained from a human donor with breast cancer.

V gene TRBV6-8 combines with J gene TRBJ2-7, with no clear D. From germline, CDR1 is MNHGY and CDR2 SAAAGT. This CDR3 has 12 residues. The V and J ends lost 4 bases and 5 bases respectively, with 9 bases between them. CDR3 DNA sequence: TGTGCCAGCAGTTGGGGTAGCAACGAGCAGTACTTC. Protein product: CASSWGSNEQYF.

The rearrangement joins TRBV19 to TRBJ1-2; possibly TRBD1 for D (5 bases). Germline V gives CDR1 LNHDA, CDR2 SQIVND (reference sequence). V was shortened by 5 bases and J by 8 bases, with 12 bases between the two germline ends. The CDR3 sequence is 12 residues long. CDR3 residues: CASSWGTGGYTF. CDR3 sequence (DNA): TGTGCCAGTAGTTGGGGGACGGGAGGCTACACCTTC.

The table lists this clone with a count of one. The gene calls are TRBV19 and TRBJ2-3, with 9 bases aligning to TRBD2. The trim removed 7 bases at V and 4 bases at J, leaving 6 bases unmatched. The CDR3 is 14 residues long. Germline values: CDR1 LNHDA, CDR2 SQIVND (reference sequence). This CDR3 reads CASKLAGVADTQYF. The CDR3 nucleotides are TGTGCCAGTAAGTTAGCGGGAGTTGCAGATACGCAGTATTTT.

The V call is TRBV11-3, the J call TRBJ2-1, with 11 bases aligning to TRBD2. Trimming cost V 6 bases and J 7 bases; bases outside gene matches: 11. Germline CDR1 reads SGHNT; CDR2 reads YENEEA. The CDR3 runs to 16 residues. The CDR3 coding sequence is TGTGCCAGCAGTCCAGTAGGTCTAGCGGGAGGAAATGAGCAGTTCTTC. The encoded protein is CASSPVGLAGGNEQFF.

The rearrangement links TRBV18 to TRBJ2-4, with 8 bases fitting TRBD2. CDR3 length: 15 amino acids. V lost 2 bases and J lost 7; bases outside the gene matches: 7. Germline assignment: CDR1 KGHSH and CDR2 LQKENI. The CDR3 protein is CASSPSRGVSNIQYF. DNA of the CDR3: TGTGCCAGCTCACCATCGCGGGGGGTTTCGAACATTCAGTACTTC.

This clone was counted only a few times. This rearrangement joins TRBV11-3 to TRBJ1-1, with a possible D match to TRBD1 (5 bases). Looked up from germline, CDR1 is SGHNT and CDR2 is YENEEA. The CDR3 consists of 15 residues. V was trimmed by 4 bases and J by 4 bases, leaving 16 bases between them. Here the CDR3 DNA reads TGTGCCAGCAGCTATACCGGCAGGGCGGTCACTGAAGCTTTCTTT. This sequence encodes CASSYTGRAVTEAFF.

CDR3 sequence reads: CASRPIEPGFRTGELFF. The CDR3 nucleotides are TGTGCCAGCAGACCGATCGAGCCAGGGTTTCGGACCGGGGAGCTGTTTTTT. The rearrangement uses TRBV8-2 and TRBJ2-2; the listed D gene, TRBD1, was not tested against the DNA. TRBV8-2 is recorded as a pseudogene. The CDR3 consists of 17 residues.

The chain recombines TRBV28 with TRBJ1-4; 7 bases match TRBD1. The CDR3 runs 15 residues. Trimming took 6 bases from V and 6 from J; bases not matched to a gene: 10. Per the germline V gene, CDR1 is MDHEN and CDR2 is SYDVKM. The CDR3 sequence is CASRPIPGGDEKLFF. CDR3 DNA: TGTGCCAGCAGACCAATCCCAGGGGGGGATGAAAAACTGTTTTTT. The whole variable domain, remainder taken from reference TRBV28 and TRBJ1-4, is DVKVTQSSRYLVKRTGEKVFLECVQDMDHENMFWYRQDPGLGLRLIYFSYDVKMKEKGDIPEGYSVSREKKERFSLILESASTNQTSMYLCASRPIPGGDEKLFFGSGTQLSVL.

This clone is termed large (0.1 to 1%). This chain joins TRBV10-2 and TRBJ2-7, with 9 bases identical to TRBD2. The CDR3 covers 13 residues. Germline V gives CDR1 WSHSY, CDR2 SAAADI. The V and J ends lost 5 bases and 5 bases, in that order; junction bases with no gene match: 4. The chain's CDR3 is CASSRASGDEQYF. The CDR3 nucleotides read TGCGCCAGCAGTAGGGCTAGCGGGGACGAGCAGTACTTC.

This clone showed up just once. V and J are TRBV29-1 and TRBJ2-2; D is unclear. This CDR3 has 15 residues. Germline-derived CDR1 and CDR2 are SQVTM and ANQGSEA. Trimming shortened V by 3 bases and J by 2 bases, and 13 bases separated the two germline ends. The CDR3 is CSVDVGSVNTGELFF. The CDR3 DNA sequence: TGCAGCGTTGACGTCGGAAGCGTCAACACCGGGGAGCTGTTTTTT.

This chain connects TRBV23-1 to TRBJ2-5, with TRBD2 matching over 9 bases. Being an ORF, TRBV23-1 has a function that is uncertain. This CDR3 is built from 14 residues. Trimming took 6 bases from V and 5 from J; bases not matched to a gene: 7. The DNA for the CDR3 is TGCGCCAGCAGCCAAGAACTAGCGGGTGAGACCCAGTACTTC. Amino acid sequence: CASSQELAGETQYF.

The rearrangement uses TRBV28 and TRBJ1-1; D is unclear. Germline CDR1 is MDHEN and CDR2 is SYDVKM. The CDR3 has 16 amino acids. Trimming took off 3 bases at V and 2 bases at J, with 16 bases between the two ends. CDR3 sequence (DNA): TGTGCCAGCAGTTTTTTGAGGGTGGTAGTAAACACTGAAGCTTTCTTT. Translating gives CASSFLRVVVNTEAFF.

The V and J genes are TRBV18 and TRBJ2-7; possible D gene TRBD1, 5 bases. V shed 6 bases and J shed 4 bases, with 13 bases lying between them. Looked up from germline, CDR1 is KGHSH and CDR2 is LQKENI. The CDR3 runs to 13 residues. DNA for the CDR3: TGTGCCAGCTCTAGGGGTCCCCAATACGAGCAGTACTTC. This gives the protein CASSRGPQYEQYF.

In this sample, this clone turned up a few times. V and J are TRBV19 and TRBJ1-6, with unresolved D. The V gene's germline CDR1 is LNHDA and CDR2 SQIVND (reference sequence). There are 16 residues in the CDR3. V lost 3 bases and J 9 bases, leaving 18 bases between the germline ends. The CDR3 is CASSMRTVRGVSPLHF. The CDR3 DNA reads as TGTGCCAGTAGTATGAGAACAGTCCGGGGAGTTTCACCCCTCCACTTT.

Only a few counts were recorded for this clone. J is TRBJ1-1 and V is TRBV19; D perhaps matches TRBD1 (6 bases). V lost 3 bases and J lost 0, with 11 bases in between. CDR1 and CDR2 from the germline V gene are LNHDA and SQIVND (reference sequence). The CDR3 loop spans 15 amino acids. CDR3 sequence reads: CASSIRGGVNTEAFF. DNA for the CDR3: TGTGCCAGTAGTATTCGCGGGGGCGTGAACACTGAAGCTTTCTTT.

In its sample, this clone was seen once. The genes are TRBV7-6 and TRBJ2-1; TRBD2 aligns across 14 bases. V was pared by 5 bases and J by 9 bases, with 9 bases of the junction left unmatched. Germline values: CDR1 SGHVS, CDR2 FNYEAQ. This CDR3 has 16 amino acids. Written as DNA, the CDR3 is TGTGCCAGCAGCCCACGGACTAGCGGGAGGTCGGTTGAGCAGTTCTTC. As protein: CASSPRTSGRSVEQFF. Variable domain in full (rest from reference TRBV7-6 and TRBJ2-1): GAGVSQSPRYKVTKRGQDVALRCDPISGHVSLYWYRQALGQGPEFLTYFNYEAQQDKSGLPNDRFSAERPEGSISTLTIQRTEQRDSAMYRCASSPRTSGRSVEQFFGPGTRLTVL.

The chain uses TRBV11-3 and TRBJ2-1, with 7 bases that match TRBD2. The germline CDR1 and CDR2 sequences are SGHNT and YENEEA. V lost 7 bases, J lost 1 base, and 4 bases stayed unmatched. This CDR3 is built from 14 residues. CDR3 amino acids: CASTPSGSYNEQFF. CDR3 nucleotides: TGTGCCAGCACCCCTAGCGGATCCTACAATGAGCAGTTCTTC.

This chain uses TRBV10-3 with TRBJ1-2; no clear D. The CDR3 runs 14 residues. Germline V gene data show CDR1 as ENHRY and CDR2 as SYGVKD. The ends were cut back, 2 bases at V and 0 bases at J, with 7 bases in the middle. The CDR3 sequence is CAISEAGANYGYTF. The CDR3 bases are TGTGCCATCAGTGAGGCAGGCGCTAACTATGGCTACACCTTC.

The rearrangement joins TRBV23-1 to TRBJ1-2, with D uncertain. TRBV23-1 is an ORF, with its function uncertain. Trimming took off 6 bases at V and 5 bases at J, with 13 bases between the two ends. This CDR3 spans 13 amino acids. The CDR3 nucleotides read TGCGCCAGCAGCTTAGAGCGATTGTATGGCTACACCTTC. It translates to CASSLERLYGYTF.

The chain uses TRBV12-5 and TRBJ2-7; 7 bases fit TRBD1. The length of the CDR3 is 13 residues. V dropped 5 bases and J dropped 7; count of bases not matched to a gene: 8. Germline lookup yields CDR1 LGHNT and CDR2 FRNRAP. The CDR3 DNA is TGTGCTAGTGGTCTCTGGACAGGTCGGGAGCAGTACTTC. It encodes CASGLWTGREQYF.

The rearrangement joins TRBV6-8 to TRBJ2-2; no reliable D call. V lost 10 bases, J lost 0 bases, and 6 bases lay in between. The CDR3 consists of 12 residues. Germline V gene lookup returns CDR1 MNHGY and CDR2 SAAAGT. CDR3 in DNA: TGTGCCATACACCCGAACACCGGGGAGCTGTTTTTT. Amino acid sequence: CAIHPNTGELFF.

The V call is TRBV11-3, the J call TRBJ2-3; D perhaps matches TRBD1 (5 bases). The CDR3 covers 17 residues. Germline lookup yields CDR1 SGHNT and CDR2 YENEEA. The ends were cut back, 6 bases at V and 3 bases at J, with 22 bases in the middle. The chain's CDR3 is CASRPNRGAGKTDTQYF. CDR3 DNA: TGTGCCAGCAGACCGAACCGTGGGGCAGGGAAAACAGATACGCAGTATTTT. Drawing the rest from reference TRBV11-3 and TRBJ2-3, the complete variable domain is EAGVVQSPRYKIIEKKQPVAFWCNPISGHNTLYWYLQNLGQGPELLIRYENEEAVDDSQLPKDRFSAERLKGVDSTLKIQPAELGDSAVYLCASRPNRGAGKTDTQYFGPGTRLTVL.

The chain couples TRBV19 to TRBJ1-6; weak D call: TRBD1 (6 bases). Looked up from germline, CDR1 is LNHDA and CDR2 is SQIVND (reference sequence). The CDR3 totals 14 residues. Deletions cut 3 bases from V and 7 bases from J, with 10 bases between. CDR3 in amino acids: CASSIQGQNSPLHF. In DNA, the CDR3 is TGTGCCAGTAGTATCCAGGGACAAAATTCACCCCTCCACTTT.

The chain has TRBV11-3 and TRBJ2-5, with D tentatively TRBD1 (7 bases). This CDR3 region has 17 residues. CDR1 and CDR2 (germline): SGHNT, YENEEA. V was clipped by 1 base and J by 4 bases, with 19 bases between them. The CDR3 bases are TGTGCCAGCAGCTTAGGAGGTCCAGGGGGGAAGAGAGAGACCCAGTACTTC. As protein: CASSLGGPGGKRETQYF.

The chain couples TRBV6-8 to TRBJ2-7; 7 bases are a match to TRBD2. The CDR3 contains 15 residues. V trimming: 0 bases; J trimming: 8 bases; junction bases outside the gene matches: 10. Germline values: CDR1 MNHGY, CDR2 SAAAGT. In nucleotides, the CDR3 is TGTGCCAGCAGTTACTCTGGCGGGAGTGATCCCAAGCAGTACTTC. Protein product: CASSYSGGSDPKQYF.

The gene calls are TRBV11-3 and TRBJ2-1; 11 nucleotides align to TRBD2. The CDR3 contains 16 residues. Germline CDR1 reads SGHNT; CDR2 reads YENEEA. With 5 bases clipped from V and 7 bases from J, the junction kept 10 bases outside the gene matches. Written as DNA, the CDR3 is TGTGCCAGCAGCCTTACTAGCGGGAGCGGTCGTAATGAGCAGTTCTTC. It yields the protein CASSLTSGSGRNEQFF.